This T cell receptor beta chain was identified during a study of blood T cell repertoires in COVID-19. On the study more broadly: In each case, the material was cDNA or gDNA derived from T cells, B-cell-depleted T cells, or PBMCs.

The CDR3 totals 16 residues. V lost 3 bases, J lost 7 bases, and 9 bases stayed unmatched. Germline CDR1 KGHSH, CDR2 LQKENI. This clone was counted a single time. Here immunoSEQ multiplex PCR was the method, and the copy in TCRdb shows in-frame clones only, minus some. The table lists about 290,000 clones, around 90% of them singletons, with 1.7% in the top ten. This sequence was found in a woman between 40 and 55 years old who had recovered from COVID-19. J is TRBJ1-6 and V is TRBV18; 7 nucleotides line up with TRBD1. Sequencing used PBMCs or T cells enriched from blood (not recorded which). CDR3 sequence (DNA): TGTGCCAGCTCACCGGACAGGCTCCTCGGGAATTCACCCCTCCACTTT. It encodes CASSPDRLLGNSPLHF.